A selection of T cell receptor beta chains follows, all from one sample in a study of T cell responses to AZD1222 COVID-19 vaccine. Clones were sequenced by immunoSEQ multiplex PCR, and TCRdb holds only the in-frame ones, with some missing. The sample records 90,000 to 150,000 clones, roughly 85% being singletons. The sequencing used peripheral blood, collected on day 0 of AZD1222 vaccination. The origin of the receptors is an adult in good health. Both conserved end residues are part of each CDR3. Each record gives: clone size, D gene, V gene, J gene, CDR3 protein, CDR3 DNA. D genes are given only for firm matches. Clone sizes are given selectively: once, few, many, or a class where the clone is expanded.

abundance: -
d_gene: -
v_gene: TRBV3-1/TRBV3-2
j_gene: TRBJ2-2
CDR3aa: CASSPRVEGNTGELFF
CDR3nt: TGTGCCAGCAGCCCAAGGGTGGAGGGGAACACCGGGGAGCTGTTTTTT

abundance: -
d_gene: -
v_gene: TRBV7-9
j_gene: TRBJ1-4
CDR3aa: CASSLGYGQLEKLFF
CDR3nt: TGTGCCAGCAGCTTAGGGTATGGCCAACTTGAAAAACTGTTTTTT

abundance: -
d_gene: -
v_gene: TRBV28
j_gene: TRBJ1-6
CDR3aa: CASSPALAPLHF
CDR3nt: TGTGCCAGCAGTCCTGCCCTCGCACCCCTCCACTTT

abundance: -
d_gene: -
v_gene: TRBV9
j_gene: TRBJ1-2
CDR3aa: CASSGVMTGTYGYTF
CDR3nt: TGTGCCAGCAGCGGCGTCATGACCGGAACCTATGGCTACACCTTC

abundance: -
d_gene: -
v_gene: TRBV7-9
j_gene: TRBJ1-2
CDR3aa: CASSLKDRRDRANYGYTF
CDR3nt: TGTGCCAGCAGCCTTAAGGACCGTCGAGACCGGGCTAACTATGGCTACACCTTC

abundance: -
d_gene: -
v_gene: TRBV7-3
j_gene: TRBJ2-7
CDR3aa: CASSLTRAYEQYF
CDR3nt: TGTGCCAGCAGCTTAACTCGGGCCTACGAGCAGTACTTC

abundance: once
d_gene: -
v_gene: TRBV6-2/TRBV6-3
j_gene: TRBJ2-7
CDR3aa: CASSPPFLRTAYEQYF
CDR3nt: TGTGCCAGCAGTCCACCTTTTCTAAGAACAGCCTACGAGCAGTACTTC

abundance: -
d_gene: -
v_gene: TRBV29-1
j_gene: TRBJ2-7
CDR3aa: CSVEERQGYEQYF
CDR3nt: TGCAGCGTTGAAGAAAGGCAGGGCTACGAGCAGTACTTC

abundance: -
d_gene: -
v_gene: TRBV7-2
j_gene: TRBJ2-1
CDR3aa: CASSRGPSDEQFF
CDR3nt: TGTGCCAGCAGCCGCGGGCCGAGCGATGAGCAGTTCTTC

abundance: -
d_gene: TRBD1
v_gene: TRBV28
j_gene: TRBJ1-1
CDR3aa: CASSRRTGWDTEAFF
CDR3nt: TGTGCCAGCAGTCGAAGGACAGGGTGGGACACTGAAGCTTTCTTT

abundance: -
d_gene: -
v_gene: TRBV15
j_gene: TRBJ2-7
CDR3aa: CPFYEQYF
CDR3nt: TGTCCCTTCTACGAGCAGTACTTC

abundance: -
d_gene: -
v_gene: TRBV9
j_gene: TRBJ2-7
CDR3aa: CASSVGGRGGEQYF
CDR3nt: TGTGCCAGCAGCGTAGGAGGCAGGGGGGGCGAGCAGTACTTC

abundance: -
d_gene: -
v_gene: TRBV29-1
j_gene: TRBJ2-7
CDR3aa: CSGETGTYEQYF
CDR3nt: TGCAGCGGGGAGACGGGAACCTACGAGCAGTACTTC

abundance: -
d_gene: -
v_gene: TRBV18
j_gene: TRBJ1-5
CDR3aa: CASSPAGNSNQPQHF
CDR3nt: TGTGCCAGCTCACCGGCAGGGAATAGCAATCAGCCCCAGCATTTT

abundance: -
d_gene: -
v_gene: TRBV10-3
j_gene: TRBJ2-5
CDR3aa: CAISPGFRGETQYF
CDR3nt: TGTGCCATCAGTCCGGGATTCAGGGGAGAGACCCAGTACTTC

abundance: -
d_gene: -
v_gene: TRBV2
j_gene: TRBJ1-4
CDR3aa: CASSLSGATNEKLFF
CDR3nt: TGTGCCAGCAGTCTATCAGGGGCAACTAATGAAAAACTGTTTTTT

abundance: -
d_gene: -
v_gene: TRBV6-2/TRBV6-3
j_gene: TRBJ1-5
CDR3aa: CASSYWENQPQHF
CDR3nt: TGTGCCAGCAGTTACTGGGAAAATCAGCCCCAGCATTTT

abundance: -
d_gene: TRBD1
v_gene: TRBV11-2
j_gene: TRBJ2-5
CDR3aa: CASSLGVGGGHQETQYF
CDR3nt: TGTGCCAGCAGCTTAGGAGTAGGGGGCGGACACCAGGAGACCCAGTACTTC

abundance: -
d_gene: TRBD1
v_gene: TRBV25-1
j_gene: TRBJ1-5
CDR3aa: CASSGTDSNQPQHF
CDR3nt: TGTGCCAGCAGCGGGACAGATAGCAATCAGCCCCAGCATTTT

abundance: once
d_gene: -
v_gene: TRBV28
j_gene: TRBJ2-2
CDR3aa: CASSLYTGELFF
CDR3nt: TGTGCCAGCAGTCTATACACCGGGGAGCTGTTTTTT

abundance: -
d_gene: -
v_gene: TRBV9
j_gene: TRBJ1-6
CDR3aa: CASSARSDSPLHF
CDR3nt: TGTGCCAGCAGCGCCAGATCGGACTCACCCCTCCACTTT

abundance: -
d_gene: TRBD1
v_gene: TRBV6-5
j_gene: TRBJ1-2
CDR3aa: CASNPEQGASGYTF
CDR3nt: TGTGCCAGCAATCCCGAACAGGGGGCGTCTGGCTACACCTTC

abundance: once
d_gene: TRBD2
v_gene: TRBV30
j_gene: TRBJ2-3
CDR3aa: CAWSLAGVTDTQYF
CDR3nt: TGTGCCTGGAGTCTAGCGGGAGTAACAGATACGCAGTATTTT

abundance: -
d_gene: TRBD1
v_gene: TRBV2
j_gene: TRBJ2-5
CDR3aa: CASSEGDRRETQYF
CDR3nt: TGTGCCAGCAGTGAAGGGGACAGACGAGAGACCCAGTACTTC

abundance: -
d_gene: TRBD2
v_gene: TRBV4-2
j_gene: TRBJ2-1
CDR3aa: CASSQDWSGSSYNEQFF
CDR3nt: TGTGCCAGCAGCCAAGATTGGAGCGGGAGTTCCTACAATGAGCAGTTCTTC

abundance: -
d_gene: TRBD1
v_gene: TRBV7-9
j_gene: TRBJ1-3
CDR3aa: CASSTGQPPGNTIYF
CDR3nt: TGTGCCAGCAGCACGGGACAGCCGCCTGGAAACACCATATATTTT

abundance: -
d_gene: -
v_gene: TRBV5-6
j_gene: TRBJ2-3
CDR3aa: CASSPLGRGTDTQYF
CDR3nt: TGTGCCAGCAGCCCCTTAGGGCGGGGCACAGATACGCAGTATTTT

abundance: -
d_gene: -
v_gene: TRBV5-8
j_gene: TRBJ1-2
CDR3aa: CASSSTGVHNYGYTF
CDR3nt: TGTGCCAGCAGCTCGACAGGAGTTCATAACTATGGCTACACCTTC

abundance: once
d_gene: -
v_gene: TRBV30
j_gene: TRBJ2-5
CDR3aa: CAWKTGSLRQETQYF
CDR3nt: TGTGCCTGGAAAACAGGGAGTTTGAGGCAAGAGACCCAGTACTTC